This T cell receptor (beta chain) came from a study of T cell responses to AZD1222 COVID-19 vaccine (dated by TCRdb to the early 2020s). Regarding the study in general: TCR sequencing covered some 250 trial participants: 200 to 220 given two doses of AZD1222 and 26 given two doses of MenACWY control vaccine. Trial participants were enrolled by age into subgroups of 18-55, 56-69 and 70-plus years, and approximately 150, 30 and 60 TCR-sequenced participants, respectively, were included in these subgroups.

In the germline V gene, CDR1 corresponds to SNHLY and CDR2 to FYNNEI. The CDR3 spans 14 residues, from the cysteine through the phenylalanine. The retained sequence is limited to the CDR3, 42 bases, with the frame set at the first base. The junction carries 13 bases between V and J, which are trimmed by 6 bases and 2 bases respectively. Regarding this clone: Its antigen is unknown. Per-base quality was not reported, and no clone a single base away is much larger than it.

The time point label for this specimen denotes: about 28 days (+/-7) after the second vaccine dose. Because spike-specific TCR depth and breadth did not differ between the two schedules, AZD1222 recipients who got a second dose at roughly 4 weeks were pooled with those who got a second dose at roughly 12 weeks. Vaccinee samples came from UK trials COV001 and COV002, including a single-blind randomized controlled phase 2/3 trial of AZD1222 (ChAdOx1 nCoV-19) in healthy adults. Trial participant PBMC samples were collected at day 0 and day 28 after the second dose for TCRbeta chain sequencing. The CDR3 regions of human TCRbeta chains were analyzed by immunosequencing. In the source study's methods: TCRs in the repertoires were matched against a reference library of SARS-CoV-2-specific TCRs that had been generated with the MIRA antigen-specificity platform. Breadth meant the fraction of unique TCRs that were SARS-CoV-2-associated, whereas depth meant the fraction of total T cells that were SARS-CoV-2-associated. Using the MIRA data, each spike-specific TCR was assigned both to the spike region to which the TCR was reactive and to a CD4 or CD8 class. Log10-transformed breadth and depth values were compared by one-way ANOVA with Sidak's multiple comparisons tests. In its TCRdb copy, this immuneACCESS table keeps in-frame sequences only and misses some clones. Where compared with another copy, unresolved V genes explain less than half of these, and the others have no known cause. D and trimming were read from the DNA, whereas the V and J calls and clone size are those reported in that table. The sample table holds 150,000 to 180,000 clones, of which 87% were seen once. The top ten hold about a tenth of the sample.

General study outcomes and caveats: No day 14 peak-response samples were available, so repertoires were characterized only after the peak T cell response. Conclusions about previously exposed vaccinees are limited, since just a handful of AZD1222 recipients were seropositive for SARS-CoV-2 at baseline. Participants were mostly white British and included more females than males, and it was suggested by the authors that clonal diversity may have been underestimated. Reportedly, almost half of the unique spike-specific TCRs recognized epitopes lying outside the regions that are mutated in the B.1.351 and B.1.1.7 variants. In the small 56-69-year group, the increase in depth fell short of significance, most likely because of low power. CD4 TCRs associated with the vaccine covered the entire spike protein, and the dominant responses were in regions 160-218 and 743-854. After two AZD1222 doses, both the breadth and the depth of spike-specific TCRs were significantly higher than at day 0 and than in MenACWY recipients.

The V and J segments used are TRBV2 and TRBJ2-5; TRBD2 is a weak D gene call, 5 bases matching. This receptor was taken from an adult who received the AZD1222 COVID-19 vaccine. Sequenced material: peripheral blood, taken 28 days after the second AZD1222 dose. The nucleotide sequence is given as TGTGCCAGCAGGGACGGTGGGAGTCAAGAGACCCAGTACTTC. The encoded protein is CASRDGGSQETQYF.